The 7 T cell receptor beta chains below were found in one sample sequenced in a study of OX40 agonist ivuxolimab in advanced cancers. Here immunoSEQ multiplex PCR was the method, and the copy in TCRdb shows in-frame clones only, minus some. The profile shows approximately 70,000 clones, 88% of them singletons. Sequenced here: CD4+ or CD8+ T cells sorted from blood, sampled in a trial of the OX40 agonist ivuxolimab. These receptors all stem from an adult with an advanced solid tumor such as melanoma, head and neck, liver or kidney cancer.

This clone was detected only a few times. The J gene is TRBJ1-2, the V gene TRBV27; tentatively, D is TRBD1 (5 bases). Germline values: CDR1 MNHEY, CDR2 SMNVEV (reference sequence). The CDR3 is 14 residues long. V lost 5 bases and J 5 bases, leaving 15 bases between the germline ends. The CDR3 region is CASSPTGTRYGYTF. CDR3 bases: TGTGCCAGCAGTCCCACCGGGACGCGGTATGGCTACACCTTC.

The gene calls are TRBV6-6 and TRBJ2-1; 8 bases match TRBD1. The V segment lost 6 bases and the J segment 7 bases; nucleotides outside the gene matches: 8. The CDR3 runs to 14 residues. Germline-derived CDR1 and CDR2 are MNHNY and SVGAGI (reference sequence). In nucleotides, the CDR3 is TGTGCCAGCAGACCCCGGACAGGGAGAAATGAGCAGTTCTTC. Protein sequence: CASRPRTGRNEQFF.

This clone was seen a few times. This chain uses TRBV6-5 with TRBJ1-3; 9 bases match TRBD1. The junction had 3 bases not matched to a gene; V was cut back by 4 bases and J by 2 bases. The CDR3 runs to 15 residues. In germline, CDR1 is MNHEY, CDR2 SVGAGI. CDR3 protein: CASSSGTGTGNTIYF. CDR3 nucleotides: TGTGCCAGCAGTTCCGGGACAGGGACTGGAAACACCATATATTTT.

The rearrangement uses TRBV6-5 and TRBJ2-1; 11 nucleotides match TRBD2. Germline-derived CDR1 and CDR2 are MNHEY and SVGAGI. The CDR3 is made up of 15 amino acids. The V and J ends lost 6 bases and 5 bases, in that order; junction bases with no gene match: 6. CDR3: CASSPTSGTHNEQFF. The CDR3 DNA reads TGTGCCAGCAGCCCGACTAGCGGGACCCACAATGAGCAGTTCTTC.

The CDR3 DNA sequence: TGCGCCAGCAGCCAGGCCCGGGGAGGGGGGGGACAAGAGACCCAGTACTTC. This sequence encodes CASSQARGGGGQETQYF. The chain has TRBV4-1 and TRBJ2-5; possible D gene TRBD2, 7 bases. The CDR3 consists of 17 residues. Germline CDR1 reads MGHRA; CDR2 reads YSYEKL. V was clipped by 3 bases and J by 2 bases, with 19 bases between them.

The CDR3 bases are TGCGCCAGCAGCTTGGCTTCGCAGGGGGCCAACTATGGCTACACCTTC. It codes for CASSLASQGANYGYTF. The V gene is TRBV5-1, the J gene TRBJ1-2; 8 positions agree with TRBD1. Germline V gives CDR1 SGHRS, CDR2 YFSETQ. The length of the CDR3 is 16 residues. After removal of 0 bases from V and 2 bases from J, the junction contained 6 bases not matched to a gene.

CDR3: CASISQGNTIYF. In DNA, the CDR3 is TGTGCCAGCATTTCCCAAGGAAACACCATATATTTT. The V call is TRBV28, the J call TRBJ1-3, with D hard to call. The CDR3 has 12 residues. Between the trimmed V and J ends, which lost 7 bases and 4 bases, there was a span of 8 bases. Germline V lookup: CDR1 MDHEN, CDR2 SYDVKM. The variable domain in full, completed from reference TRBV28 and TRBJ1-3, reads DVKVTQSSRYLVKRTGEKVFLECVQDMDHENMFWYRQDPGLGLRLIYFSYDVKMKEKGDIPEGYSVSREKKERFSLILESASTNQTSMYLCASISQGNTIYFGEGSWLTVV.